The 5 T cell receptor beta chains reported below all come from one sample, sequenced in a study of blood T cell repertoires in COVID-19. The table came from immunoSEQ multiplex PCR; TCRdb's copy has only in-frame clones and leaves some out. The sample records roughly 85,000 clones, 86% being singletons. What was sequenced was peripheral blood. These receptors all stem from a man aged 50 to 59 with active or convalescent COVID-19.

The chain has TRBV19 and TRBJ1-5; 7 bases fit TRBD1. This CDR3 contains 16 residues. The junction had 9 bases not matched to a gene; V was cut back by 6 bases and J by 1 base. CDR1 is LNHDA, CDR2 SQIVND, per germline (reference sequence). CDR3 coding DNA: TGTGCCAGTAGCACGACAGGGATCCAGAGCAATCAGCCCCAGCATTTT. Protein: CASSTTGIQSNQPQHF.

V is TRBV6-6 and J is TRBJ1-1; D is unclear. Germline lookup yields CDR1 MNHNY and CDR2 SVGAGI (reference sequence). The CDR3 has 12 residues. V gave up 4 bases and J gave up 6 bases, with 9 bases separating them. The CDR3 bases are TGTGCCAGCAGTTCTCAGGCCCCTGAAGCTTTCTTT. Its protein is CASSSQAPEAFF.

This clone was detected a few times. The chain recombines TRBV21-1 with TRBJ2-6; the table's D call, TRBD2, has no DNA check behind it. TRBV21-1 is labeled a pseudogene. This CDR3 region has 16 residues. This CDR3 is CASRERQSSGANVLTF. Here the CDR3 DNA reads TGTGCCAGCCGGGAGAGACAGAGCTCTGGGGCCAACGTCCTGACTTTC.

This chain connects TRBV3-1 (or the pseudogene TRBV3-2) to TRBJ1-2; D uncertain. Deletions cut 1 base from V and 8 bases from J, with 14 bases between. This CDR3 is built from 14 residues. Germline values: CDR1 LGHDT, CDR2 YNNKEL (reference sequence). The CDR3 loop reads CASSQGAGSVGYTF. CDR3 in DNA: TGTGCCAGCAGCCAAGGTGCCGGGTCGGTAGGCTACACCTTC.

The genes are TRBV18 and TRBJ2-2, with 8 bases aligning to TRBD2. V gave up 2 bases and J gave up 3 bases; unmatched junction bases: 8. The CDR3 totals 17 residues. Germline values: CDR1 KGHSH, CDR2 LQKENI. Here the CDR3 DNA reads TGTGCCAGCTCACCAACGGCTAGCGGGTCTTACACCGGGGAGCTGTTTTTT. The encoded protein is CASSPTASGSYTGELFF.